The rows below give T cell receptor beta chains drawn from one sample of a study of blood T cell repertoires in COVID-19. Generated by immunoSEQ multiplex PCR, the TCRdb table keeps only in-frame clones and is missing some. The sample gives about 86,000 clones, around 80% of which show up once; more than 1% is in the top ten. The material sequenced was peripheral blood. All receptors come from a woman of 80 years or more with acute or convalescent COVID-19. The CDR3 runs from the conserved cysteine through the conserved F or W. D genes are given only for firm matches. Rows may omit the clone size; those that give it use once, few, many or a size class.

NA,14,TRBD1,TRBV20-1,TRBJ1-1,TGCAGTGCTAGTAAGGAGGGGGCAGGTACTGAAGCTTTCTTT,CSASKEGAGTEAFF
once,16,NA,TRBV7-6,TRBJ2-3,TGTGCCAGCAGCTTAGCGATGATGGGCCGCACAGATACGCAGTATTTT,CASSLAMMGRTDTQYF
NA,12,NA,TRBV27,TRBJ1-3,TGTGCCAGCAGTTCCCCAGGGAACACCATATATTTT,CASSSPGNTIYF
NA,15,NA,TRBV5-4,TRBJ2-1,TGTGCCAGCAGCTTGTTCGACACAGGGCGAAATGAGCAGTTCTTC,CASSLFDTGRNEQFF
NA,15,NA,TRBV28,TRBJ1-5,TGTGCCAGCAGAACTAACAGGAATAGCAATCAGCCCCAGCATTTT,CASRTNRNSNQPQHF
few,13,TRBD1,TRBV19,TRBJ2-5,TGTGCCAGTAGTGTCAGGGGGCAAGAGACCCAGTACTTC,CASSVRGQETQYF
few,16,TRBD1,TRBV19,TRBJ1-6,TGTGCCAGTAGTCCCCCCGGACAGGGTCTAGGATCACCCCTCCACTTT,CASSPPGQGLGSPLHF
NA,14,NA,TRBV5-6,TRBJ1-4,TGTGCCAGCAGCTTGGCCGGGAACGGGGAAAAACTGTTTTTT,CASSLAGNGEKLFF
NA,15,TRBD1,TRBV5-4,TRBJ2-2,TGTGCCAGCAGTCCCGGACAGGGCATTCCCGGGGAGCTGTTTTTT,CASSPGQGIPGELFF
NA,12,NA,TRBV7-9,TRBJ1-1,TGTGCCAGCAGCTTAACTAACACTGAAGCTTTCTTT,CASSLTNTEAFF
NA,14,NA,TRBV7-8,TRBJ2-4,TGTGCCAGCAGCCCCCCGAACGAGGGAAACATTCAGTACTTC,CASSPPNEGNIQYF
once,12,NA,TRBV27,TRBJ2-3,TGTGCCAGCAGTCCCTGGCCAGATACGCAGTATTTT,CASSPWPDTQYF
NA,14,NA,TRBV5-5,TRBJ2-5,TGTGCCAGCAGTCCCGGCGGGGAACCACCTCGCCAGTACTTC,CASSPGGEPPRQYF
NA,13,NA,TRBV10-3,TRBJ1-1,TGTGCCATCAGGATAACGGTTAACACTGAAGCTTTCTTT,CAIRITVNTEAFF
NA,15,TRBD1,TRBV19,TRBJ2-3,TGTGCCAGTAGTATTGTGCCAGGGGGCCAAGATACGCAGTATTTT,CASSIVPGGQDTQYF